The 21 T cell receptor beta chains in this list originate from one sample, sequenced in a study of cytomegalovirus exposure and HLA in healthy donors. Both 60 Vbeta primers and 13 Jbeta primers went into the PCR. The method was immunoSEQ multiplex PCR; TCRdb's version includes in-frame clones alone and lacks a portion of them. The table records around 140,000 clones, more than 60% of them present only once. Sequencing input: PBMCs. These receptors were collected from a male donor in good health and CMV-seronegative.

This clone was recorded a few times. V and J are TRBV29-1 and TRBJ1-2; TRBD1 aligns across 8 bases. The J segment lost 6 bases and the V segment lost 7 bases, leaving 10 bases of the junction unmatched. Germline lookup yields CDR1 SQVTM and CDR2 ANQGSEA. There are 13 residues in the CDR3. The CDR3 DNA reads as TGCAGCGCCTCGGTACAGGGGGAAAATGGCTACACCTTC. This sequence encodes CSASVQGENGYTF.

The CDR3 region has the DNA TGTGCCAGCAGCCCCAACAGCCTGGGGAGCGAGCAGTACTTC. Translating it yields CASSPNSLGSEQYF. V gene TRBV7-8 combines with J gene TRBJ2-7; tentative D call: TRBD2 (5 bases). V lost 5 bases and J lost 6, with 17 bases in between. This CDR3 is built from 14 residues. The germline V gene has CDR1 SGHVS and CDR2 FQNEAQ.

The chain combines TRBV4-2 with TRBJ2-5; 7 bases align to TRBD2. V lost 4 bases, J lost 1 base, and 3 bases stayed unmatched. The germline V gene encodes CDR1 LGHNA and CDR2 YNFKEQ. The CDR3 length is 14 residues. The CDR3 is CASSPGTTQETQYF. For the CDR3, the DNA is TGTGCCAGCAGCCCAGGGACTACCCAAGAGACCCAGTACTTC.

The rearrangement joins TRBV5-1 to TRBJ2-7; 10 positions agree with TRBD1. From germline, CDR1 is SGHRS and CDR2 YFSETQ. This CDR3 contains 14 residues. The J segment lost 6 bases and the V segment lost 1 base, leaving 4 bases of the junction unmatched. The CDR3 nucleotides read TGCGCCAGCAGCTTGACGGACAGGGGGGGCGAGCAGTACTTC. This encodes CASSLTDRGGEQYF.

The DNA for the CDR3 is TGTGCCAGCAGCTTAGTAGGCGCCGGGACTAGCAGTTCGGGGCAGTTCTTC. Its translation: CASSLVGAGTSSSGQFF. The V and J genes are TRBV7-6 and TRBJ2-1; 9 bases agree with TRBD2. Germline V lookup: CDR1 SGHVS, CDR2 FNYEAQ. The CDR3 has 17 amino acids. Trimming cost V 1 base and J 12 bases; bases outside gene matches: 16.

There are a few counts of this clone. The chain employs TRBV18 and TRBJ2-5; possible D gene TRBD2, 6 bases. Germline loops: CDR1 KGHSH, CDR2 LQKENI. V lost 2 bases, J lost 3 bases, and 10 bases lay in between. This CDR3 spans 14 amino acids. CDR3 sequence reads: CASSPSGREETQYF. The CDR3 bases are TGTGCCAGCTCACCAAGCGGGCGAGAAGAGACCCAGTACTTC.

This clone turned up a few times. Other DNA sequences from this sample encode an identical CDR3 as well. J is TRBJ2-2 and V is TRBV29-1; the D is unclear. The CDR3 is made up of 11 amino acids. The germline V gene has CDR1 SQVTM and CDR2 ANQGSEA. Trimming shortened V by 5 bases and J by 6 bases, and 7 bases separated the two germline ends. This chain's CDR3 is CSVRAAGELFF. CDR3 in DNA: TGCAGCGTTAGAGCCGCCGGGGAGCTGTTTTTT.

As regards this clone: The identical CDR3 is also encoded by other nucleotide sequences in the sample. This chain joins TRBV6-5 and TRBJ1-2; D is possibly TRBD1 (5 bases). CDR1 is MNHEY, CDR2 SVGAGI, per germline. Trimming left V 2 bases short and J 4 bases short, with 8 bases between. The CDR3 runs 13 residues. The DNA for the CDR3 is TGTGCCAGCAGTTACAGGCAGGGCTATGGCTACACCTTC. Translating it yields CASSYRQGYGYTF.

The chain couples TRBV5-6 to TRBJ2-3; the D is unclear. Trimming shortened V by 4 bases and J by 6 bases, and 12 bases separated the two germline ends. This CDR3 has 13 amino acids. Germline V gene data show CDR1 as SGHDT and CDR2 as YYEEEE. CDR3: CASSLSSPDTQYF. CDR3 coding DNA: TGTGCCAGCAGCCTGTCCTCTCCTGATACGCAGTATTTT.

This chain links TRBV5-1 with TRBJ2-3; the match to TRBD2 covers 11 bases. Looked up from germline, CDR1 is SGHRS and CDR2 is YFSETQ. The CDR3 totals 16 residues. With 4 bases clipped from V and 2 bases from J, the junction kept 6 bases outside the gene matches. The CDR3 DNA reads as TGCGCCAGCAGCCCGAGACTAGCGGGGAACACAGATACGCAGTATTTT. Its protein is CASSPRLAGNTDTQYF.

The J gene is TRBJ1-4, the V gene TRBV7-9; 8 bases align to TRBD1. The CDR3 sequence is 16 residues long. V shed 4 bases and J 2 bases; nucleotides not matched to a gene: 6. The germline V gene has CDR1 SEHNR and CDR2 FQNEAQ (reference sequence). Here the CDR3 DNA reads TGTGCCAGCAGCTCCGGACAGGGTGACACTAATGAAAAACTGTTTTTT. This encodes CASSSGQGDTNEKLFF.

This clone was observed a few times. The chain carries TRBV7-8 and TRBJ1-1, with D tentatively TRBD1 (6 bases). The CDR3 extends over 14 amino acids. Germline V gene data show CDR1 as SGHVS and CDR2 as FQNEAQ. V lost 5 bases and J 5 bases, leaving 15 bases between the germline ends. This chain's CDR3 is CASSPSTGLTEAFF. In nucleotides, the CDR3 is TGTGCCAGCAGCCCGTCCACAGGGTTGACTGAAGCTTTCTTT.

This clone has more than one count but fewer than ten. V gene TRBV7-7 combines with J gene TRBJ2-1, with a possible D match to TRBD1 (8 bases). The germline V gene encodes CDR1 SSHAT and CDR2 FNYEAQ (reference sequence). Trimming pared 8 bases from V and 5 bases from J, leaving 22 bases between. The CDR3 is 16 residues long. In nucleotides, the CDR3 is TGTGCCAGCGGTGACGGGGGGACAGGAATTAACAATGAGCAGTTCTTC. This translates into CASGDGGTGINNEQFF.

This sequence joins TRBV18 and TRBJ2-2; no clear D gene. Deletions cut 2 bases from V and 4 bases from J, with 8 bases between. This CDR3 is built from 14 residues. Looked up from germline, CDR1 is KGHSH and CDR2 is LQKENI. CDR3 DNA sequence: TGTGCCAGCTCACCAGACTTGGGCACCGGGGAGCTGTTTTTT. This encodes CASSPDLGTGELFF.

In its sample, this clone was seen once. This chain uses TRBV30 with TRBJ1-5; TRBD1 matches at 10 bases. Germline CDR1 GTSNPN, CDR2 SVGIG (reference sequence). V gave up 5 bases and J gave up 7 bases; unmatched junction bases: 8. The CDR3 spans 14 residues. As DNA, the CDR3 is TGTGCCTGGGCCGGACAGGGGGGCGACCAGCCCCAGCATTTT. Its translation: CAWAGQGGDQPQHF. Drawing the rest from reference TRBV30 and TRBJ1-5, the complete variable domain is SQTIHQWPATLVQPVGSPLSLECTVEGTSNPNLYWYRQAAGRGLQLLFYSVGIGQISSEVPQNLSASRPQDRQFILSSKKLLLSDSGFYLCAWAGQGGDQPQHFGDGTRLSIL.

This clone was seen more than once but under ten times. This chain joins TRBV2 and TRBJ1-6, with D possibly matching TRBD1 (5 bases). This CDR3 is built from 12 residues. Trimming left V 6 bases short and J 8 bases short, with 8 bases between. CDR1 is SNHLY and CDR2 is FYNNEI in the germline V gene. The CDR3 bases are TGTGCCAGCAGCAGGGACTATTCACCCCTCCACTTT. The encoded protein is CASSRDYSPLHF.

V is TRBV2 and J is TRBJ2-7; the match to TRBD2 covers 7 bases. Germline CDR1 and CDR2: SNHLY and FYNNEI. Germline trimming cut 6 bases from V and 0 bases from J; bases unmatched to any gene: 23. The CDR3 extends over 20 amino acids. CDR3 DNA sequence: TGTGCCAGCAGCGACCGGCTGCGGCGGGGGTTAGCGGTGAGCTCCTACGAGCAGTACTTC. This gives the protein CASSDRLRRGLAVSSYEQYF.

This clone has a handful of counts. The rearrangement joins TRBV29-1 to TRBJ2-2; unclear D gene. The CDR3 is 14 amino acids. Germline V gene sequence: CDR1 SQVTM, CDR2 ANQGSEA. Trimming removed 5 bases from V and 2 bases from J, with 12 bases in between. CDR3 sequence reads: CSVFGSGNTGELFF. CDR3 DNA sequence: TGCAGCGTTTTTGGCTCTGGTAACACCGGGGAGCTGTTTTTT.

The chain uses TRBV5-6 and TRBJ2-5; D is unresolved. The DNA matches TRBJ2-7 better at its end, which makes the J call doubtful. Looked up from germline, CDR1 is SGHDT and CDR2 is YYEEEE. The CDR3 spans 12 residues. The DNA of the CDR3 is TGTGCCAGCAGCCTAAGACACGACGAGCAGTACTTC. Residues: CASSLRHDEQYF.

The chain links TRBV15 to TRBJ1-4; 11 bases fit TRBD1. CDR3 size: 15 residues. Germline CDR1 reads LNHNV; CDR2 reads YYDKDF (reference sequence). The V segment lost 3 bases and the J segment 10 bases; nucleotides outside the gene matches: 7. The CDR3: CATSSPGTGGGKLFF. The CDR3 bases are TGTGCCACCAGCAGTCCCGGGACAGGGGGAGGAAAACTGTTTTTT. The full variable domain, rest sourced from reference TRBV15 and TRBJ1-4, is DAMVIQNPRYQVTQFGKPVTLSCSQTLNHNVMYWYQQKSSQAPKLLFHYYDKDFNNEADTPDNFQSRRPNTSFCFLDIRSPGLGDTAMYLCATSSPGTGGGKLFFGSGTQLSVL.

This clone was picked up a small number of times. The rearrangement links TRBV4-2 to TRBJ2-2; a weak D match, TRBD1 (6 bases). The CDR3 length is 14 residues. V was cut by 4 bases and J by 6 bases, with 12 bases left in between. The germline V gene encodes CDR1 LGHNA and CDR2 YNFKEQ. CDR3 amino acids: CASSLNRVSGELFF. The DNA of the CDR3 is TGTGCCAGCAGCCTCAACAGGGTCTCCGGGGAGCTGTTTTTT.